This TCR beta chain originates from a study of PD-1 blockade in classical Hodgkin lymphoma. This clone was recorded once. Each patient relapsed following autologous stem cell transplantation, and prior brentuximab vedotin exposure differed. Generated by immunoSEQ multiplex PCR, the TCRdb table keeps only in-frame clones and is missing some. In the table there are 120,000 to 150,000 clones, 78% of which are singletons. Germline V gives CDR1 SGHAT, CDR2 FQNNGV. V was cut by 3 bases and J by 5 bases, with 20 bases left in between. The CDR3 consists of 16 residues. The sample was peripheral blood mononuclear cells (PBMCs), taken before the second cycle of nivolumab. This TCR was recovered from a human donor with classical Hodgkin lymphoma. The chain combines TRBV11-2 with TRBJ2-7, with D perhaps TRBD1 (6 bases). DNA of the CDR3: TGTGCCAGCAGCTTCATACCCGGCCAGGGGTTTCACGAGCAGTACTTC. Protein: CASSFIPGQGFHEQYF.